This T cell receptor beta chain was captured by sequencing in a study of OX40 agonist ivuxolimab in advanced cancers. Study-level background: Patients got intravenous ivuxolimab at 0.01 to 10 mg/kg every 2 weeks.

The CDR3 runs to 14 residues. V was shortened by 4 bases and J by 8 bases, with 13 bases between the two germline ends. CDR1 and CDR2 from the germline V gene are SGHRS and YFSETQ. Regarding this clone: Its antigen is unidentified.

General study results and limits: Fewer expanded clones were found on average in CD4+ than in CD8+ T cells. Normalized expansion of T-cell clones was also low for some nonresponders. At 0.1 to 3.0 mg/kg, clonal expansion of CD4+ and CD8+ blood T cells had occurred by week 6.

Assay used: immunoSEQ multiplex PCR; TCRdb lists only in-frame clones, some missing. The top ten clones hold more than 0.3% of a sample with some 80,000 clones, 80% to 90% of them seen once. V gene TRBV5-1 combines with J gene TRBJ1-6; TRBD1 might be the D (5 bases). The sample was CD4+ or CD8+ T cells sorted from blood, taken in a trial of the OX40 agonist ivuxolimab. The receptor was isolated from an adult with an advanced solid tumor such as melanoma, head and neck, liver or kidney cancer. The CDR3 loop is CASSVGTRDSPLHF. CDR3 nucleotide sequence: TGCGCCAGCAGCGTCGGGACTCGGGATTCACCCCTCCACTTT.